Detailed here is one T cell receptor beta chain. Antigen: not known. Germline V gives CDR1 MRHNA, CDR2 SNTAGT. Trimming took 6 bases from V and 1 from J; bases not matched to a gene: 6. CDR3 size: 16 residues. The data belong to a study of T-cell memory formation after mild COVID-19. For the study at large: Largely donor-specific sequence clusters came from a couple of donors.

Points from the study as a whole: Memory from before infection featured some responding clones, which suggests cross-reactive memory joined. Mainly CM and EM harbored the contracting CD4+ clones; mainly EMRA harbored the CD8+ ones. Contracting clones, day 15 to 85, had balanced CD4/CD8, and later expanders favored CD4+.

MiXCR, run by TCRdb on the 5' RACE reads, gives a single entry per CDR3 protein. The table shows more than 300,000 distinct CDR3 sequences, with approximately 13% occurring only once. The receptor comes from a man younger than 35 who had mild COVID-19 (a few samples of this study predate the infection). Cell type and time point are not known. Material for sequencing was PBMCs or a T cell subset sorted from them (not recorded which). The gene calls are TRBV6-4 and TRBJ2-2; 9 nucleotides match TRBD1. The CDR3 loop is CASRPTDRGNTGELFF. CDR3 sequence (DNA): TGTGCCAGCAGGCCTACGGACAGGGGGAACACCGGGGAGCTGTTTTTT.